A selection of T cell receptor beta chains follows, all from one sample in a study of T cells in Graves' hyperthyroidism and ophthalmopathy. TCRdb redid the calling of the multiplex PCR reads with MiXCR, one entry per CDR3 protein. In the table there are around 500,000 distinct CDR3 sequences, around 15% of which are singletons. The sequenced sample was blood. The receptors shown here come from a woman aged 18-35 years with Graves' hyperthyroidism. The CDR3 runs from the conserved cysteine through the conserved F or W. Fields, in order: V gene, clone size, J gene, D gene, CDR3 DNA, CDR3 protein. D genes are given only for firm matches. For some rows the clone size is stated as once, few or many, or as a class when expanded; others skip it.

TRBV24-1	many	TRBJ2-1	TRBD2	TGTGCCACCAGTGATTCTCAGCGGGAGGGCCGCTCCTACAATGAGCAGTTCTTC	CATSDSQREGRSYNEQFF
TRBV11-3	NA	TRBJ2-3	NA	TGTGCCAGCAGCCCGGGGGCCGGGGCTAGCACAGATACGCAGTATTTT	CASSPGAGASTDTQYF
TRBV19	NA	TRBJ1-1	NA	TGTGCCAGTAGTATGCAGGGAACTGAAGCTTTCTTT	CASSMQGTEAFF
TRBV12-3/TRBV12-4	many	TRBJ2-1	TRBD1	TGTGCCAGCAGTTCGAACCGGGACAGAAGTCTGTTCTTC	CASSSNRDRSLFF
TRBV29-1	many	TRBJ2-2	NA	TGCAGCGTTGGGGTCGGACACACCACCGGGGAGCTGTTTTTT	CSVGVGHTTGELFF
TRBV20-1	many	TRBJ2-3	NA	TGCAGTGCTAGCCGAAGCACAGATACGCAGTATTTT	CSASRSTDTQYF
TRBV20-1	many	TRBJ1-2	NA	TGCAGTGCTGCGGACGGCGCTGACAACTATGGCTACACCTTC	CSAADGADNYGYTF
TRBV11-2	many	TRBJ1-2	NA	TGTGCCAGCAGCTTAGACGGAGGGGTCGGCTACACCTTC	CASSLDGGVGYTF
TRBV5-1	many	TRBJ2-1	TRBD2	TGCGCCAGCAGGCCCGGACTAGCGGGAGGGCCCAAGGGCAATGAGCAGTTCTTC	CASRPGLAGGPKGNEQFF
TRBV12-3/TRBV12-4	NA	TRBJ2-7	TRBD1	TGTGCCAGCAGTCAATCGGGACAGAACTACGAGCAGTACTTC	CASSQSGQNYEQYF
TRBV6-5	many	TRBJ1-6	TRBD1	TGTGCCAGCAGTTACGGGACAGCTACCAATTCACCCCTCCACTTT	CASSYGTATNSPLHF
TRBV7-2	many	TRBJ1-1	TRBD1	TGTGCCAGCAGCTCACCGGGACAGGGAAAAACTGAAGCTTTCTTT	CASSSPGQGKTEAFF
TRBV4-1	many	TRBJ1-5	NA	TGCGCCAGCAGCCAAGCCGGGGGAGGTGGTCAGCCCCAGCATTTT	CASSQAGGGGQPQHF
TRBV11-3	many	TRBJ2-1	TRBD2	TGTGCCAGCAGCTTAGACAGAACTCTCGCGGGAGGGCCGTTCCTGCAGTTCTTC	CASSLDRTLAGGPFLQFF
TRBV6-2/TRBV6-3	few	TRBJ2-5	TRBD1	TGTGCCAGCGGTTACTTCCGGGACAGGGGGCAGGAGACCCAGTACTTC	CASGYFRDRGQETQYF
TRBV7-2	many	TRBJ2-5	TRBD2	TGTGCCAGCAGCCCGGGACTAGCGGGGAGGGTCGATGAGACCCAGTACTTC	CASSPGLAGRVDETQYF
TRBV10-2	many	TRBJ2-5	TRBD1	TGCGCCAGCAGCGGGACAGAAGAGACCCAGTACTTC	CASSGTEETQYF
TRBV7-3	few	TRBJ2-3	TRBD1	TGTGCCAGCAGCTTCACGTCCCGGGACAGGGGCACAGATACGCAGTATTTT	CASSFTSRDRGTDTQYF
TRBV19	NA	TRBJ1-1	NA	TGTACCAGTAACATGGGAGCAGGCGGAACTGAAGCTTTCTTT	CTSNMGAGGTEAFF
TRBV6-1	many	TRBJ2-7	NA	TGTGCCAGCACCCAAGTAAGGACCACCTACGAGCAGTACTTC	CASTQVRTTYEQYF
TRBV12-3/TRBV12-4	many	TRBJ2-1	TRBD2	TGTGCCAGCAGTCCGTCTAGCGGGAGCCGGAATGAGCAGTTCTTC	CASSPSSGSRNEQFF
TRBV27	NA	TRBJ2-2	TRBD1	TGTGCCAGCAGTCAACTGAGTTCCGGGACAGGGGGTTCCGGGGAGCTGTTTTTT	CASSQLSSGTGGSGELFF
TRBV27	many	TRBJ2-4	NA	TGTGCCAGCAGTTCCGGTTCTTTCGGCATTCAGTACTTC	CASSSGSFGIQYF
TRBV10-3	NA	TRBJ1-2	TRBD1	TGTGCCATCAGTGAGTCGAGGACAGGGGGACGTGGCTACACCTTC	CAISESRTGGRGYTF
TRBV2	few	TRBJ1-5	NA	TGTGCCAGCAGTCTCCGTTGGACCGAGAATCAGCCCCAGCATTTT	CASSLRWTENQPQHF
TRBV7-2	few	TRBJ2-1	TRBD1	TGTGCCAGCAGCTTAGGAGGCCAGGGGGAGAACGAGCAGTTCTTC	CASSLGGQGENEQFF
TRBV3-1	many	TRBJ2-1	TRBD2	TGTGCCAGCAGCCAAGATCCGAGCGGGCGGGGGAAGCAGTTCTTC	CASSQDPSGRGKQFF
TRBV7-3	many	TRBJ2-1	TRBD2	TGTGCCAGCAGCTCACCCGGGAGGGGTAATGAGCAGTTCTTC	CASSSPGRGNEQFF
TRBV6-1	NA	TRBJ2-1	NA	TGTGCCAGCAGTGAAATGCTAGGTGTGAATGAGCAGTTCTTC	CASSEMLGVNEQFF
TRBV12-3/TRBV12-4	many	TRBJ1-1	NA	TGTGCCAGCAACTCCCCACCGGGACTTACTTTTGAAGCTTTCTTT	CASNSPPGLTFEAFF
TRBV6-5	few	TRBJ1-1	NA	TGTGCCAGCAGTTACGGATTGACGAACACTGAAGCTTTCTTT	CASSYGLTNTEAFF
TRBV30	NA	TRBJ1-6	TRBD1	TGTGCCAGAGGGGCCGGGACAGGGGGCGACTCACCCCTCCACTTT	CARGAGTGGDSPLHF
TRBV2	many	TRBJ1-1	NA	TGTGCCAGCAGTGTTCCCAGTAACACTGAAGCTTTCTTT	CASSVPSNTEAFF
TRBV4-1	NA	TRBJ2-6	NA	TGCGCCAGCAGCCAAGTCCCGGGGGCTGGGGCCAACGTCCTGACTTTC	CASSQVPGAGANVLTF
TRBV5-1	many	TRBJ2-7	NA	TGCGCCAGCAGCTTGCTCGGACCCAATTTTTACGAGCAGTACTTC	CASSLLGPNFYEQYF
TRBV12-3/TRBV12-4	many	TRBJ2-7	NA	TGTGCCAGCAGCACGATCTTAAGGGGAGTGAGTGGTTACGAGCAGTACTTC	CASSTILRGVSGYEQYF
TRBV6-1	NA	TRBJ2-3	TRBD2	TGTGCCAGCACAAGGACTAGCGGGAGTGTAGATACGCAGTATTTT	CASTRTSGSVDTQYF
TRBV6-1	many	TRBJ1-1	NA	TGTGCCAGCAGGGACAAGAACACTGAAGCTTTCTTT	CASRDKNTEAFF
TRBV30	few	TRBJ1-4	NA	TGTGCCTGGAGTGCGGGACAAGTTAATGAAAAACTGTTTTTT	CAWSAGQVNEKLFF
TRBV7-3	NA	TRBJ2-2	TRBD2	TGTGCCAGCAGCCGAACACCGGGACTAGCGAGCACCGGGGAGCTGTTTTTT	CASSRTPGLASTGELFF
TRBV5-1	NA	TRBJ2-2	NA	TGCGCCAGCAGCTTTCTTCCGGCGAACACCGGGGAGCTGTTTTTT	CASSFLPANTGELFF
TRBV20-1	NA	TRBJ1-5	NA	TGCAGTGCTAGATGGTCAGACCATCAGCCCCATCATTTT	CSARWSDHQPHHF
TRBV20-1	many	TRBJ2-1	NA	TGCAGTGCTAGACAAGGTGGGGATCACAATGAGCAGTTCTTC	CSARQGGDHNEQFF
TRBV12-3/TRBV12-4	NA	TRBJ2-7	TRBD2	TGTGCCAGCAGTTTGGCTAGCGGGAGTGGAGCCTACGAGCAGTACTTC	CASSLASGSGAYEQYF
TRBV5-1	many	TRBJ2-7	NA	TGCGCCAGCAGCCCTCCGGGACTGCGCTACGAGCAGTACTTC	CASSPPGLRYEQYF
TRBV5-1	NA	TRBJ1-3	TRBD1	TGCGCCAGCAGCTTGGACAGGGGCCATGGAAACACCATATATTTT	CASSLDRGHGNTIYF
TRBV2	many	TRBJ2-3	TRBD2	TGTGCCAGCAGTGAACAGCGGGAGGGTAGCACAGATACGCAGTATTTT	CASSEQREGSTDTQYF
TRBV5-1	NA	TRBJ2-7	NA	TGCGCCAGCAGCTTGGAAGGGACCTCCTACGAGCAGTACTTC	CASSLEGTSYEQYF
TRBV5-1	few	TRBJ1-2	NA	TGCGCCAGCAGCTTACTCGACAGAGGAGATGGCTACACCTTC	CASSLLDRGDGYTF
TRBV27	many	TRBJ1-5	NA	TGTGCCAGCAGTTTATACGCTGAAGCAGGGCGACAGCCCCAGCATTTT	CASSLYAEAGRQPQHF
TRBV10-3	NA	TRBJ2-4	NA	TGTGCCATCAGTGAGGCCCCTGGGGGTTCTGGTACCAAAAACATTCAGTACTTC	CAISEAPGGSGTKNIQYF
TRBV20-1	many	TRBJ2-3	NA	TGCAGTGCAGGGACTTCTAGGCGTATCACAGATACGCAGTATTTT	CSAGTSRRITDTQYF
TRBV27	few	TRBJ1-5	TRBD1	TGTGCCAGCAGTTCCAGGGGGGTCGGCAATCAGCCCCAGCATTTT	CASSSRGVGNQPQHF
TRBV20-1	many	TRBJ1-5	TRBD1	TGCAGTGCTCCCCCAGGGGGTGGCAATCAGCCCCAGCATTTT	CSAPPGGGNQPQHF
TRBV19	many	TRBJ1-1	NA	TGTGCCAGTAGTATTGGAGGTGGGGGCTCTGAAGCTTTCTTT	CASSIGGGGSEAFF